The 25 T cell receptor beta chains presented below share a single source sample, sequenced in a study of T cell repertoires in aging, cancer and after chemotherapy. The template was genomic DNA from peripheral blood, not RNA. Rearranged V-D-J TRB sequences were amplified with a mixed TRB-A/B primer pool. TCRdb re-called the multiplex PCR reads with MiXCR, one entry per CDR3 protein. The sample includes 4,000 to 5,500 distinct CDR3 sequences, around 20% seen only once; the top ten take 15%. Specimen: blood. All receptors derive from a human donor with a blood cancer.

Turning to this clonotype: This sequence may be a read error, since a much larger clone differs from it by one base. This chain uses TRBV5-4 with TRBJ1-2, with 7 bases that match TRBD1. Germline CDR1 SGHNT, CDR2 YYREEE (reference sequence). CDR3 length: 13 residues. DNA of the CDR3: TGTGCCAGAAGCTACAGGGGTTCAGGTGGCTACACCTTC. It translates to CARSYRGSGGYTF.

By share of the sample, this clonotype is medium-sized (0.01 to 0.1%). This chain joins TRBV27 and TRBJ1-2; D remains unclear. The CDR3 is 18 amino acids. Trimming took off 3 bases at V and 5 bases at J, with 25 bases between the two ends. Per the germline V gene, CDR1 is MNHEY and CDR2 is SMNVEV (reference sequence). CDR3 sequence reads: CASSFSAVLLTDRYGYTF. Here the CDR3 DNA reads TGTGCCAGCAGTTTCAGCGCCGTTCTTCTGACGGATAGATATGGCTACACCTTC.

This clonotype was observed a handful of times. CDR3 nucleotide sequence: TGCGCCAGCAGCCAAACAGGGATCTATGGCTACACCTTC. Residues: CASSQTGIYGYTF. This chain joins TRBV4-3 and TRBJ1-2; maybe TRBD1 (6 bases). Germline V gene sequence: CDR1 LGHNA, CDR2 YSLEER. The CDR3 loop spans 13 amino acids. V was cut by 2 bases and J by 4 bases, with 8 bases left in between.

Details on this clonotype: A read error may produce the germline difference seen at one junction end. The chain combines TRBV5-8 with TRBJ1-1; the match to TRBD1 covers 10 bases. The CDR3 has 14 amino acids. CDR1 SGHTS and CDR2 YDEGEE come from the germline V gene. CDR3 DNA sequence: TGTGCCAGCAGCACCCGGGACAGGGGACCTGAAGCTTTATTT. It specifies CASSTRDRGPEALF. Variable domain in full (rest from reference TRBV5-8 and TRBJ1-1): EAGVTQSPTHLIKTRGQQATLRCSPISGHTSVYWYQQALGLGLQFLLWYDEGEERNRGNFPPRFSGRQFPNYSSELNVNALELEDSALYLCASSTRDRGPEALFGQGTRLTVV.

This clonotype is medium-sized. This chain links TRBV10-3 with TRBJ1-4, with D unresolved. This CDR3 spans 13 amino acids. CDR1 and CDR2 (germline): ENHRY, SYGVKD. V was shortened by 4 bases and J by 4 bases, with 7 bases between the two germline ends. The CDR3 DNA is TGTGCCATCAGTGTAAGGGATAATGAAAAACTGTTTTTT. It specifies CAISVRDNEKLFF.

This clonotype is termed medium-sized. The V call is TRBV19, the J call TRBJ2-1; D unresolved. The ends were cut back, 8 bases at V and 10 bases at J, with 27 bases in the middle. The CDR3 loop spans 16 amino acids. CDR1 is LNHDA and CDR2 is SQIVND in the germline V gene (reference sequence). This chain's CDR3 is CASALWTGERQWEQFF. In nucleotides, the CDR3 is TGTGCCAGTGCATTATGGACCGGAGAGAGACAATGGGAGCAGTTCTTC.

The chain links TRBV5-1 to TRBJ1-2, with D possibly being TRBD1 (5 bases). Between the trimmed V and J ends, which lost 3 bases and 0 bases, there was a span of 18 bases. Germline V gives CDR1 SGHRS, CDR2 YFSETQ. The CDR3 runs 17 residues. CDR3 coding DNA: TGCGCCAGCAGCTCGAGCGAGCCGGGACTCACTAACTATGGCTACACCTTC. It yields the protein CASSSSEPGLTNYGYTF.

CDR3 loop: CASRRGQGGQPQHF. The CDR3 nucleotides are TGTGCCAGCAGACGCGGACAGGGAGGCCAGCCCCAGCATTTT. This chain joins TRBV6-5 and TRBJ1-5, with TRBD1 identical over 8 bases. The V segment lost 6 bases and the J segment 7 bases; nucleotides outside the gene matches: 8. The length of the CDR3 is 14 residues. The germline CDR1 and CDR2 sequences are MNHEY and SVGAGI.

This clonotype is medium-sized (0.01 to 0.1%) by share. The rearrangement uses TRBV19 and TRBJ2-7; D may be TRBD1 (6 bases). CDR1 is LNHDA, CDR2 SQIVND, per germline (reference sequence). The CDR3 runs to 14 residues. V gave up 5 bases and J gave up 6 bases, with 17 bases separating them. DNA of the CDR3: TGTGCCAGTAGTGGAACAGGGCACGCGGGCGAGCAGTACTTC. It specifies CASSGTGHAGEQYF.

This clonotype is labeled as medium-sized (0.01 to 0.1%). This chain uses TRBV12-3 or TRBV12-4 with TRBJ2-1; 8 nucleotides agree with TRBD2. The length of the CDR3 is 15 residues. V was pared by 1 base and J by 10 bases, with 9 bases of the junction left unmatched. The CDR3 loop is CASSLGLAGGGEQFF. The CDR3 bases are TGTGCCAGCAGTTTAGGGCTAGCGGGTGGGGGGGAGCAGTTCTTC.

By share, this clonotype ranks as medium-sized. The chain carries TRBV7-2 and TRBJ1-2, with D hard to call. Trimming removed 7 bases at V and 6 bases at J, with 12 bases between. The CDR3 loop spans 12 amino acids. CDR1 is SGHTA and CDR2 is FQGNSA in the germline V gene. CDR3 sequence (DNA): TGTGCCAGCAACCGACGGGGAGATGGCTACACCTTC. It encodes CASNRRGDGYTF.

This clonotype turned up a few times. This chain joins TRBV12-3 or TRBV12-4 and TRBJ1-4; no clear D gene. V was pared by 4 bases and J by 5 bases, with 17 bases between. CDR3 size: 16 residues. The CDR3 DNA reads as TGTGCCAGCAGTTCAGGACGGACCCCATGGAATGAAAAACTGTTTTTT. The encoded protein is CASSSGRTPWNEKLFF.

The chain joins TRBV5-1 to TRBJ1-3; TRBD1 is a possible D gene (6 bases). Germline CDR1 and CDR2: SGHRS and YFSETQ. The length of the CDR3 is 15 residues. Trimming removed 4 bases at V and 4 bases at J, with 15 bases between. CDR3 residues: CASSHRGGPGNTIYF. The CDR3 DNA reads TGCGCCAGCAGCCACCGAGGGGGGCCCGGAAACACCATATATTTT.

In DNA form, the CDR3 reads TGTGCCACCTCCCCGAGGGGCCGGACCTCAGAAGCTTTCTTT. Translation gives CATSPRGRTSEAFF. The chain recombines TRBV27 with TRBJ1-1; D perhaps matches TRBD1 (5 bases). The CDR3 is 14 amino acids. CDR1 is MNHEY and CDR2 is SMNVEV in the germline V gene (reference sequence). Trimming took 10 bases from V and 8 from J, leaving 23 bases between them.

This clonotype was recorded a few times. The rearrangement uses TRBV4-3 and TRBJ2-1; the D gene is possibly TRBD1 (6 bases). The CDR3 sequence is 15 residues long. Germline assignment: CDR1 LGHNA and CDR2 YSLEER. With 4 bases removed from V and 5 bases from J, the gap between germline ends came to 15 bases. Written as DNA, the CDR3 is TGCGCCAGCAGCCCGATGAGGGGGTTCCACAATGAGCAGTTCTTC. Translation: CASSPMRGFHNEQFF.

By share, this clonotype counts as medium-sized. The gene calls are TRBV12-3 or TRBV12-4 and TRBJ2-5; 10 bases map to TRBD1. The CDR3 is 15 amino acids. Losses at the gene ends were 5 bases for V and 0 bases for J; bases not matched to a gene: 3. The CDR3 sequence is CASSGDRGYQETQYF. The CDR3 nucleotides read TGTGCCAGCAGTGGGGACAGGGGTTACCAAGAGACCCAGTACTTC.

The chain joins TRBV6-2 or TRBV6-3 to TRBJ1-5, with 9 positions matching TRBD1. V gave up 5 bases and J gave up 2 bases; unmatched junction bases: 1. The CDR3 covers 14 residues. Germline V gene lookup returns CDR1 MNHEY and CDR2 SVGEGT. CDR3: CASSRQGGNQPQHF. The CDR3 DNA reads as TGTGCCAGCAGTCGACAGGGGGGCAATCAGCCCCAGCATTTT.

This clonotype was seen a few times. The chain combines TRBV7-2 with TRBJ1-3; no clear D. Germline assignment: CDR1 SGHTA and CDR2 FQGNSA. The V end was cut by 2 bases, the J end by 1 base, with 9 bases between. The CDR3 covers 15 residues. The CDR3: CASSLSRLSGNTIYF. DNA of the CDR3: TGTGCCAGCAGCTTAAGTAGACTTTCTGGAAACACCATATATTTT.

This clonotype is categorized as medium-sized. The chain has TRBV10-3 and TRBJ2-1; 12 nucleotides match TRBD1. Germline V lookup: CDR1 ENHRY, CDR2 SYGVKD. There are 16 residues in the CDR3. Trimming at V came to 2 bases and at J to 5 bases, leaving 4 bases not matched to a gene. The CDR3 DNA reads TGTGCCATCAGTGAGCCGGGACAGGGGGCAGACAATGAGCAGTTCTTC. Protein product: CAISEPGQGADNEQFF.

This clonotype rates as medium-sized. The rearrangement joins TRBV5-1 to TRBJ2-1; unclear D gene. Germline V CDR1 and CDR2: SGHRS, YFSETQ. V gave up 0 bases and J gave up 6 bases, with 10 bases separating them. This CDR3 is 14 amino acids long. The CDR3, as DNA: TGCGCCAGCAGCTTGGGGGATCCCTCCAATGAGCAGTTCTTC. This sequence encodes CASSLGDPSNEQFF. Full variable domain (remainder filled in from reference TRBV5-1 and TRBJ2-1): KAGVTQTPRYLIKTRGQQVTLSCSPISGHRSVSWYQQTPGQGLQFLFEYFSETQRNKGNFPGRFSGRQFSNSRSEMNVSTLELGDSALYLCASSLGDPSNEQFFGPGTRLTVL.

This rearrangement joins TRBV20-1 to TRBJ1-1, with 7 bases fitting TRBD1. Germline CDR1 reads DFQATT; CDR2 reads SNEGSKA (reference sequence). J was trimmed by 0 bases and V by 6 bases; bases with no gene match: 4. This CDR3 comprises 13 residues. CDR3 sequence: CSAWDSLNTEAFF. The CDR3, as DNA: TGCAGTGCCTGGGACAGCTTGAACACTGAAGCTTTCTTT.

This clonotype is deemed medium-sized. The chain joins TRBV19 to TRBJ2-7, with 11 positions matching TRBD1. With 1 base clipped from V and 6 bases from J, the junction kept 2 bases outside the gene matches. The CDR3 extends over 14 amino acids. Germline V gives CDR1 LNHDA, CDR2 SQIVND (reference sequence). The CDR3 DNA reads TGTGCCAGTAGTATAGTCGGGACAGGGGGCGAGCAGTACTTC. Translating it yields CASSIVGTGGEQYF.

This rearrangement joins TRBV7-9 to TRBJ1-6; unclear D gene. The CDR3 loop spans 13 amino acids. Between the trimmed V and J ends, which lost 6 bases and 6 bases, there was a span of 9 bases. CDR1 and CDR2 from the germline V gene are SEHNR and FQNEAQ (reference sequence). CDR3 loop: CASREGLNSPLHF. The CDR3 nucleotides are TGTGCCAGCAGGGAAGGGCTTAATTCACCCCTCCACTTT. The entire variable domain, with the rest obtained from reference TRBV7-9 and TRBJ1-6, is as follows: DTGVSQNPRHKITKRGQNVTFRCDPISEHNRLYWYRQTLGQGPEFLTYFQNEAQLEKSRLLSDRFSAERPKGSFSTLEIQRTEQGDSAMYLCASREGLNSPLHFGNGTRLTVT.

This chain uses TRBV5-1 with TRBJ1-4; D possibly corresponds to TRBD1 (6 bases). The CDR3 consists of 15 residues. V dropped 0 bases and J dropped 8 bases, with 14 bases sitting between them. The germline V gene has CDR1 SGHRS and CDR2 YFSETQ. The CDR3 coding sequence is TGCGCCAGCAGCTTGGCCGGGCAGGGGACCGAAAAACTGTTTTTT. Translated, it gives CASSLAGQGTEKLFF.

This clonotype was found a few times. DNA of the CDR3: TGCAGTGCTAGAGTCGGAGCGGGGGCCCGTTCGCAGTATTTT. As protein: CSARVGAGARSQYF. The chain combines TRBV20-1 with TRBJ2-3; TRBD2 agrees at 8 bases. The CDR3 is 14 amino acids. Per the germline V gene, CDR1 is DFQATT and CDR2 is SNEGSKA (reference sequence). V trimming: 1 base; J trimming: 10 bases; junction bases outside the gene matches: 10.